This is a list of T cell receptor beta chains from one sample in a study of T-cell reconstitution after alpha-beta-depleted transplantation in children. TCRdb itself ran the PCR reads through MiXCR, one entry per CDR3 protein. The table lists 25,000 to 35,000 distinct CDR3 sequences, around 7% of them singletons. Sample: peripheral blood, taken 60 days after TCRalphabeta/CD19-depleted stem cell transplant. The receptor source for this set is a child less than two years old who had a stem cell transplant for acute myeloid leukemia, so the T cells may come from the graft donor. Each CDR3 is given with its conserved first and last residue. D genes are given only for firm matches. Clone size appears in some rows only: once, few, many, or a class for an expanded clone.

v_gene	d_gene	abundance	j_gene	CDR3aa	CDR3nt
TRBV5-6	.	.	TRBJ1-2	CARSPGFYYGYTF	TGTGCCAGGAGCCCAGGGTTTTACTATGGCTACACCTTC
TRBV11-2	TRBD2	many	TRBJ2-3	CASSWDYPDTQYF	TGTGCCAGCAGCTGGGACTACCCAGATACGCAGTATTTT
TRBV7-6	.	many	TRBJ1-4	CASSSPRVRGHSTNEKLFF	TGTGCCAGCAGCTCGCCTAGGGTCAGGGGCCATTCAACTAATGAAAAACTGTTTTTT
TRBV29-1	TRBD1	many	TRBJ2-2	CSVETGENTGELFF	TGCAGCGTTGAAACAGGGGAAAACACCGGGGAGCTGTTTTTT
TRBV13	.	.	TRBJ2-3	CASSYGLEDTDTQYF	TGTGCCAGCAGCTATGGACTCGAGGATACAGATACGCAGTATTTT
TRBV7-8	.	many	TRBJ2-7	CASTLGGVGQYF	TGTGCCAGCACCCTAGGCGGGGTGGGGCAGTACTTC
TRBV2	.	many	TRBJ1-2	CASSEPGRDYTF	TGTGCCAGCAGTGAACCGGGGCGGGACTACACCTTC
TRBV12-3/TRBV12-4	.	many	TRBJ1-2	CASSLAGGEIYGYTF	TGTGCCAGCAGTTTGGCGGGCGGTGAAATCTATGGCTACACCTTC
TRBV5-1	.	many	TRBJ2-1	CASSLRVSNEQFF	TGCGCCAGCAGCTTAAGAGTTAGCAATGAGCAGTTCTTC
TRBV5-1	.	many	TRBJ2-7	CASSLLAGVLNEQYF	TGCGCCAGCAGCTTGCTGGCAGGGGTCTTGAACGAGCAGTACTTC
TRBV7-6	.	many	TRBJ2-3	CASSLIRPLNTQYF	TGTGCCAGCAGCTTAATCAGGCCTCTAAATACGCAGTATTTT
TRBV12-3/TRBV12-4	.	many	TRBJ1-5	CASSLVVNQPQHF	TGTGCCAGCAGTTTAGTAGTAAATCAGCCCCAGCATTTT
TRBV25-1	.	many	TRBJ2-7	CASKGGHLYF	TGTGCCAGCAAGGGGGGGCATTTGTACTTC
TRBV13	.	many	TRBJ2-7	CASSLGHRRLGEQYF	TGTGCCAGCAGCTTGGGACACCGACGACTCGGTGAGCAGTACTTC
TRBV7-2	.	many	TRBJ2-7	CASSPGEISRGEQYF	TGTGCCAGCAGCCCTGGAGAAATTTCTAGAGGCGAGCAGTACTTC
TRBV15	TRBD2	many	TRBJ2-5	CATSRDKSGRADRETQYF	TGTGCCACCAGCAGAGATAAAAGCGGGAGGGCCGATCGAGAGACCCAGTACTTC
TRBV2	TRBD2	many	TRBJ2-1	CASSEEGSGGQNEQFF	TGTGCCAGCAGTGAAGAAGGTAGCGGGGGCCAGAATGAGCAGTTCTTC
TRBV7-2	TRBD1	many	TRBJ1-2	CASSSRDSNYGYTF	TGTGCCAGCAGCAGCCGGGACAGTAACTATGGCTACACCTTC
TRBV7-8	.	many	TRBJ2-1	CASSLWSSYNEQFF	TGTGCCAGCAGTCTCTGGAGCTCCTACAATGAGCAGTTCTTC
TRBV6-5	.	many	TRBJ2-7	CASSYSRRVYEQYF	TGTGCCAGCAGTTACTCGAGGCGTGTCTACGAGCAGTACTTC
TRBV10-3	TRBD1	many	TRBJ1-2	CATFGTTGEVSYGYTF	TGTGCCACCTTCGGTACAACAGGGGAGGTTAGCTATGGCTACACCTTC
TRBV9	.	many	TRBJ1-5	CASSEGAQHQPQHF	TGTGCCAGCAGCGAAGGGGCACAACATCAGCCCCAGCATTTT
TRBV6-5	TRBD1	many	TRBJ1-1	CASSYRGQGTEAFF	TGTGCCAGCAGTTACAGGGGGCAGGGGACTGAAGCTTTCTTT
TRBV29-1	TRBD1	many	TRBJ1-2	CSVRGRNGYTF	TGCAGCGTTAGGGGGCGGAATGGCTACACCTTC
TRBV5-1	TRBD1	many	TRBJ2-7	CASSAGTGTYEQYF	TGCGCCAGCAGCGCCGGGACAGGGACCTACGAGCAGTACTTC
TRBV11-1	TRBD1	.	TRBJ2-5	CAGGLSGTETIATQETQYF	TGTGCCGGTGGCCTCTCCGGGACAGAAACGATAGCCACTCAAGAGACCCAGTACTTC
TRBV12-3/TRBV12-4	.	many	TRBJ1-6	CASSLARGEFSPLHF	TGTGCCAGCAGTTTAGCGAGGGGGGAATTCTCACCCCTCCACTTT
TRBV20-1	.	many	TRBJ1-2	CSASARVYTF	TGCAGTGCTAGTGCCAGGGTCTACACCTTC
TRBV7-9	.	many	TRBJ1-2	CASTVTGRNVYGYTF	TGTGCCAGCACTGTCACGGGACGGAATGTCTATGGCTACACCTTC
TRBV29-1	TRBD1	many	TRBJ1-2	CSGGRTGGVDGYTF	TGCAGCGGGGGGAGGACAGGGGGCGTCGATGGCTACACCTTC
TRBV24-1	.	many	TRBJ2-2	CATSAQSYTGELFF	TGTGCCACCAGTGCTCAGTCTTACACCGGGGAGCTGTTTTTT
TRBV29-1	.	once	TRBJ2-3	CISGLQKGLRGTQYF	TGCATTTCGGGCCTGCAAAAGGGCCTCAGAGGCACGCAGTATTTT
TRBV28	.	many	TRBJ1-4	CASGGQPNEKLFF	TGTGCCAGCGGTGGGCAGCCTAATGAAAAACTGTTTTTT
TRBV5-4	.	many	TRBJ2-5	CASTMGTSETQYF	TGTGCCAGCACTATGGGGACCTCCGAGACCCAGTACTTC
TRBV10-3	TRBD2	many	TRBJ2-7	CAISAGLERFEQYF	TGTGCCATCAGTGCGGGACTAGAACGTTTCGAGCAGTACTTC
TRBV12-3/TRBV12-4	.	many	TRBJ1-6	CASSPRDGNSPLHF	TGTGCCAGCAGTCCTCGGGACGGAAATTCACCCCTCCACTTT
TRBV7-9	.	many	TRBJ2-7	CASSLKLAYEQYF	TGTGCCAGCAGCTTAAAATTGGCCTACGAGCAGTACTTC
TRBV28	.	many	TRBJ2-7	CASSLSRGPKVYEQYF	TGTGCCAGCAGTTTATCGAGGGGCCCAAAGGTTTACGAGCAGTACTTC
TRBV12-3/TRBV12-4	TRBD2	many	TRBJ2-5	CASSLGGRAGETQYF	TGTGCCAGCAGTTTAGGGGGGAGGGCCGGAGAGACCCAGTACTTC
TRBV7-9	.	few	TRBJ2-1	CASSSNEQFF	TGTGCCAGCAGCTCAAATGAGCAGTTCTTC
TRBV20-1	TRBD2	many	TRBJ2-1	CSASGRGGFYNEQFF	TGCAGTGCTTCCGGTCGGGGGGGGTTTTACAATGAGCAGTTCTTC
TRBV12-3/TRBV12-4	.	many	TRBJ1-5	CASSLFLNQPQHF	TGTGCCAGCAGTTTGTTCCTCAATCAGCCCCAGCATTTT
TRBV10-3	.	many	TRBJ2-1	CAISEPTYLGTPYNEQFF	TGTGCCATCAGTGAGCCTACCTACTTAGGGACTCCTTACAATGAGCAGTTCTTC
TRBV9	TRBD2	.	TRBJ2-7	CASSANGRSYEQYF	TGTGCCAGCAGCGCCAACGGGAGGTCGTACGAGCAGTACTTC
TRBV5-6	.	many	TRBJ2-5	CASSSATDSGGETQYF	TGTGCCAGCAGCTCAGCCACGGACAGCGGAGGAGAGACCCAGTACTTC
TRBV7-4	TRBD1	.	TRBJ2-6	CASRPGTGGLVSGANVLTF	TGTGCCAGCAGGCCCGGGACAGGGGGACTGGTGTCTGGGGCCAACGTCCTGACTTTC
TRBV4-3	.	many	TRBJ2-7	CASSPGRTGRYEQYF	TGCGCCAGCAGCCCCGGGAGGACAGGGCGCTACGAGCAGTACTTC
TRBV30	TRBD1	many	TRBJ2-7	CAWAGQGKGHEQYF	TGTGCCTGGGCGGGACAGGGTAAGGGTCACGAGCAGTACTTC
TRBV6-1	.	many	TRBJ1-5	CASSERYGYSNQPQHF	TGTGCCAGCAGTGAAAGGTACGGGTACAGCAATCAGCCCCAGCATTTT
TRBV27	TRBD1	many	TRBJ2-5	CASSLVQGAGETQYF	TGTGCCAGCAGTTTGGTACAGGGGGCCGGGGAGACCCAGTACTTC
TRBV7-9	.	many	TRBJ1-5	CASSSGSNNQPQHF	TGTGCCAGTTCGTCAGGATCCAATAATCAGCCCCAGCATTTT
TRBV7-9	TRBD1	many	TRBJ2-1	CASSRQGYNEQFF	TGTGCCAGCAGCCGACAGGGCTACAATGAGCAGTTCTTC
TRBV2	TRBD2	many	TRBJ2-1	CAPGGRHNEQFF	TGTGCCCCGGGAGGCAGACACAATGAGCAGTTCTTC
TRBV28	.	many	TRBJ2-5	CASSLYLRDTQETQYF	TGTGCCAGCAGTTTATACCTCCGGGACACTCAAGAGACCCAGTACTTC
TRBV29-1	TRBD2	many	TRBJ2-5	CSVEAGAGTSGRPGTQYF	TGCAGCGTCGAAGCCGGGGCCGGGACTAGCGGGAGGCCAGGGACCCAGTACTTC
TRBV6-1	.	many	TRBJ2-7	CASSEAYEQYF	TGTGCCAGCAGTGAAGCCTACGAGCAGTACTTC
TRBV7-9	.	many	TRBJ1-4	CASSFGNEKLFF	TGTGCCAGCAGCTTCGGTAATGAAAAACTGTTTTTT
TRBV6-2/TRBV6-3	TRBD1	.	TRBJ2-7	CASSYTRTGGSYEQYF	TGTGCCAGCAGTTACACCCGGACAGGCGGGTCCTACGAGCAGTACTTC
TRBV7-2	.	many	TRBJ2-3	CASGPTVRTDTQYF	TGTGCCAGCGGGCCGACGGTTCGCACAGATACGCAGTATTTT
TRBV7-2	.	many	TRBJ2-5	CASSLGPWRRGTQYF	TGTGCCAGCAGCTTAGGGCCCTGGCGGAGAGGGACCCAGTACTTC